This TCR beta chain was recovered during a study of cytomegalovirus exposure and HLA in healthy donors. Findings and limits, study-wide: The authors enumerated over 150 TCR beta chains as linked to cytomegalovirus. TCR beta sequences reportedly predicted most subjects' HLA-A and HLA-B alleles accurately. According to a later analysis, most TCR beta chains associated with CMV appeared HLA-restricted. The study had only CMV serostatus as immune exposure information.

On this clone: Its matching antigen is unknown.

Use of 60 Vbeta and 13 Jbeta primers characterized the PCR. Sequencing was performed with immunoSEQ multiplex PCR; in TCRdb, only in-frame clones are kept and a portion is missing. The sample table includes fewer than 70,000 clones. This CDR3 has 14 amino acids. The germline V gene encodes CDR1 MNHEY and CDR2 SVGAGI. V lost 6 bases to trimming and J lost 8 bases; unmatched junction nucleotides: 9. The sequence was obtained from a woman aged 18 to 35 in good health and CMV-seronegative. The sample consisted of PBMCs. The chain links TRBV6-5 to TRBJ1-2, with TRBD1 identical over 10 bases. The CDR3 sequence is CASSWDRGIQGYTF. In DNA form, the CDR3 reads TGTGCCAGCAGCTGGGACAGGGGAATTCAGGGCTACACCTTC.